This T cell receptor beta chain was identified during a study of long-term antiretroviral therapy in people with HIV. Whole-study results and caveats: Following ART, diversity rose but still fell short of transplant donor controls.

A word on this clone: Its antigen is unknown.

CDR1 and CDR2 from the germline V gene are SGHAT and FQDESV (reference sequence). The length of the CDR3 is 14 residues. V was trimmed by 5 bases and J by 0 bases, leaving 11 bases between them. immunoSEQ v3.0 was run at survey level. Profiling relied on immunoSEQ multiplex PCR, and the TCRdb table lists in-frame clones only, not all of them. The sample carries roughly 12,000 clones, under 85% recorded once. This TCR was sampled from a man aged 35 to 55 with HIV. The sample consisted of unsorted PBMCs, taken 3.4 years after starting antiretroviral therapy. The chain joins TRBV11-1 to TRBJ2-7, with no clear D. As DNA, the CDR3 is TGTGCCAGCAGCAGGACCTCGACCTCCTACGAGCAGTACTTC. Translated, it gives CASSRTSTSYEQYF. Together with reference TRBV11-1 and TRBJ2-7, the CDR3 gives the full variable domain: EAEVAQSPRYKITEKSQAVAFWCDPISGHATLYWYRQILGQGPELLVQFQDESVVDDSQLPKDRFSAERLKGVDSTLKIQPAELGDSAMYLCASSRTSTSYEQYFGPGTRLTVT.